Below are 6 T cell receptor beta chains sequenced from a single sample in a study of T cells in Graves' hyperthyroidism and ophthalmopathy. TCR beta CDR3 regions were amplified from RNA. HTBI primers were employed in a first-round RT-PCR of the TCR CDR3. TCRdb re-called the multiplex PCR reads with MiXCR, one entry per CDR3 protein. There are 300,000 to 450,000 distinct CDR3 sequences in the sample; 18% occur only once, and 35% to 50% lies in the top ten. Sequencing was done on a sample of blood. The receptors shown here come from a man younger than 30 with Graves' ophthalmopathy.

V gene TRBV6-1 combines with J gene TRBJ2-3, with 7 bases identical to TRBD2. V trimming: 8 bases; J trimming: 2 bases; junction bases outside the gene matches: 10. CDR1 is MNHNS, CDR2 SASEGT, per germline. The CDR3 runs 15 residues. DNA of the CDR3: TGTGCCAGCCGACGGACTAGTAGTTCCACAGATACGCAGTATTTT. Translated: CASRRTSSSTDTQYF.

This clonotype was counted ten times or more. V and J are TRBV2 and TRBJ2-3, with no clear D. The germline V gene has CDR1 SNHLY and CDR2 FYNNEI. CDR3 length equals 14 residues. V shed 8 bases and J shed 1 base, with 13 bases lying between them. CDR3 coding DNA: TGTGCCAGCGGAGCCCCGGACGGCACAGATACGCAGTATTTT. As protein: CASGAPDGTDTQYF.

This clonotype was picked up many times. The rearrangement links TRBV27 to TRBJ2-1; 7 positions match TRBD1. The CDR3 totals 17 residues. Germline-derived CDR1 and CDR2 are MNHEY and SMNVEV (reference sequence). V trimming: 4 bases; J trimming: 3 bases; junction bases outside the gene matches: 12. The CDR3 bases are TGTGCCAGCAGTTCCCCCCTCGGGCAGGGGGACTACAATGAGCAGTTCTTC. It encodes CASSSPLGQGDYNEQFF.

This clonotype has at least ten counts. This chain connects TRBV27 to TRBJ2-7; TRBD2 agrees at 12 bases. This CDR3 spans 15 amino acids. J was trimmed by 2 bases and V by 4 bases; bases with no gene match: 3. Germline lookup yields CDR1 MNHEY and CDR2 SMNVEV (reference sequence). CDR3 nucleotide sequence: TGTGCCAGCAGTTGGACTAGCGGGGAGACCTACGAGCAGTACTTC. It yields the protein CASSWTSGETYEQYF.

This clonotype was detected only a few times. This chain links TRBV7-2 with TRBJ2-1; D remains unclear. Germline loops: CDR1 SGHTA, CDR2 FQGNSA. The CDR3 sequence is 13 residues long. V was pared by 2 bases and J by 6 bases, with 8 bases between. The DNA of the CDR3 is TGTGCCAGCAGCTTACATACTGGCAATGAGCAGTTCTTC. It translates to CASSLHTGNEQFF.

The chain employs TRBV18 and TRBJ2-3, with D maybe TRBD2 (7 bases). V was shortened by 3 bases and J by 1 base, with 14 bases between the two germline ends. The CDR3 consists of 16 residues. Germline CDR1 reads KGHSH; CDR2 reads LQKENI. The chain's CDR3 is CASSPGGLAGTDTQYF. The CDR3 nucleotides read TGTGCCAGCTCACCGGGGGGGCTAGCTGGCACAGATACGCAGTATTTT.